This T cell receptor (beta chain) was found in a study of technical replicates of blood from a handful of donors. The CDR3 has 13 amino acids. Trimming shortened V by 1 base and J by 4 bases, and 5 bases separated the two germline ends. Germline CDR1 is SEHNR and CDR2 is FQNEAQ (reference sequence). TCRdb's table, derived via immunoSEQ multiplex PCR, lists solely in-frame clones and lacks some. This table has around 70,000 clones, 95% to 97% appearing once. The chain has TRBV7-9 and TRBJ1-3; D remains ambiguous. This sequence originates from a human donor in good health. The sample taken for sequencing was T cells isolated from PBMCs. For the CDR3, the DNA is TGTGCCAGCAGCTTAGGGGCCGGAAACACCATATATTTT. As protein: CASSLGAGNTIYF.